A selection of T cell receptor beta chains follows, all from one sample in a study of blood T cell repertoires in COVID-19. Here immunoSEQ multiplex PCR was the method, and the copy in TCRdb shows in-frame clones only, minus some. Seen here are about 100,000 clones, roughly 90% observed once, and the top ten hold 4.5% to 5%. The specimen was peripheral blood. The receptors derive from a man in his forties or fifties with active or convalescent COVID-19. Each CDR3 is given with its conserved first and last residue. D genes are given only for firm matches. Expanded clones are given a class, and other clones once, few, many or no size at all.

>-|19|-|TRBJ2-1|TRBV28
CASRFGWESGPTTYNEQFF
TGTGCCAGCAGGTTTGGTTGGGAGAGCGGGCCGACCACCTACAATGAGCAGTTCTTC
>TRBD1|11|-|TRBJ2-3|TRBV7-2
CASRGQGPQYF
TGTGCCAGCAGAGGACAGGGCCCGCAGTATTTT
>TRBD2|16|-|TRBJ2-1|TRBV29-1
CSAGRGLAGVSNEQFF
TGCAGCGCCGGCCGAGGACTAGCGGGAGTATCCAATGAGCAGTTCTTC
>-|13|once|TRBJ1-1|TRBV4-1
CASSQDLYTEAFF
TGCGCCAGCAGCCAAGATCTGTACACTGAAGCTTTCTTT
>TRBD2|16|-|TRBJ2-3|TRBV3-1/TRBV3-2
CASSHRTSGSPDTQYF
TGTGCCAGCAGCCATAGGACTAGCGGGAGCCCAGATACGCAGTATTTT
>-|14|-|TRBJ1-5|TRBV19
CASNSISGIQPQHF
TGTGCCAGTAACTCGATCTCAGGGATTCAGCCCCAGCATTTT
>TRBD2|15|-|TRBJ2-3|TRBV29-1
CSVPPPAGVSNTQYF
TGCAGCGTGCCCCCCCCAGCGGGAGTATCGAATACGCAGTATTTT
>TRBD1|15|-|TRBJ2-2|TRBV28
CASSFPGTGTGELFF
TGTGCCAGCAGTTTTCCCGGGACAGGGACCGGGGAGCTGTTTTTT
>-|11|-|TRBJ2-1|TRBV12-3/TRBV12-4
CASSYALGQFF
TGTGCCAGCAGCTACGCGCTCGGGCAGTTCTTC
>TRBD2|14|-|TRBJ2-5|TRBV3-1/TRBV3-2
CASRELADGETQYF
TGTGCCAGCAGAGAACTAGCGGATGGAGAGACCCAGTACTTC
>-|16|-|TRBJ2-2|TRBV5-1
CASSLGGAMYTGELFF
TGCGCCAGCAGCCTGGGCGGGGCCATGTACACCGGGGAGCTGTTTTTT
>TRBD1|18|-|TRBJ2-6|TRBV28
CASSYLGQGSSGANVLTF
TGTGCCAGCAGTTATCTCGGACAGGGGAGCTCTGGGGCCAACGTCCTGACTTTC
>-|12|once|TRBJ2-7|TRBV29-1
CSVGTGTYEQYF
TGCAGCGTTGGGACGGGAACCTACGAGCAGTACTTC
>TRBD1|17|-|TRBJ1-5|TRBV14
CASSSGTGGRSNQPQHF
TGTGCCAGCAGTTCCGGGACAGGGGGCCGGAGCAATCAGCCCCAGCATTTT
>-|12|few|TRBJ1-2|TRBV25-1
CASSVTGYGYTF
TGTGCCAGCAGTGTTACAGGCTATGGCTACACCTTC
>TRBD1|15|-|TRBJ1-1|TRBV28
CASSSTGGENTEAFF
TGTGCCAGCAGTTCGACAGGGGGGGAAAACACTGAAGCTTTCTTT
>-|11|few|TRBJ2-2|TRBV24-1
CATMSGGELFF
TGTGCCACCATGTCGGGCGGGGAGCTGTTTTTT
>TRBD2|16|-|TRBJ2-1|TRBV28
CASSLTGLGTYNEQFF
TGTGCCAGCAGCCTAACTGGACTAGGCACCTACAATGAGCAGTTCTTC
>TRBD1|20|-|TRBJ1-3|TRBV14
CASSQGPGTALLDSGNTIYF
TGTGCCAGCAGCCAAGGCCCAGGGACAGCCCTTCTCGACTCTGGAAACACCATATATTTT
>TRBD2|17|few|TRBJ2-2|TRBV7-9
CASSRLGLAGAAGELFF
TGTGCCAGCAGCCGACTAGGGTTAGCGGGAGCCGCCGGGGAGCTGTTTTTT
>TRBD1|12|-|TRBJ1-3|TRBV11-2
CASRQGANTIYF
TGTGCCAGCAGACAGGGGGCGAACACCATATATTTT
>-|14|-|TRBJ1-6|TRBV14
CASSQDLAVSPLHF
TGTGCCAGCAGCCAAGATTTGGCAGTCTCACCCCTCCACTTT
>-|15|-|TRBJ1-1|TRBV19
CASIPGPMEGPEAFF
TGTGCCAGTATTCCCGGGCCCATGGAGGGTCCTGAAGCTTTCTTT
>-|16|-|TRBJ1-5|TRBV7-2
CASSPGQIYSNQPQHF
TGTGCCAGCAGCCCTGGACAGATTTACAGCAATCAGCCCCAGCATTTT
>TRBD2|13|-|TRBJ2-7|TRBV30
CAWAGLTPYEQYF
TGTGCCTGGGCGGGACTAACACCCTACGAGCAGTACTTC
>TRBD1|17|-|TRBJ1-3|TRBV27
CASSLRGQIDSGNTIYF
TGTGCCAGCAGTTTGAGGGGGCAGATTGACTCTGGAAACACCATATATTTT
>-|14|-|TRBJ2-1|TRBV6-2/TRBV6-3
CASSIGQFYNEQFF
TGTGCCAGCAGCATAGGACAGTTTTACAATGAGCAGTTCTTC
>TRBD2|14|few|TRBJ2-5|TRBV5-1
CASSWGLAGETQYF
TGCGCCAGCAGCTGGGGACTAGCTGGCGAGACCCAGTACTTC
>TRBD1|16|-|TRBJ2-7|TRBV18
CASSPPAGQGSYEQYF
TGTGCCAGCTCACCACCAGCGGGACAGGGCTCCTACGAGCAGTACTTC
>-|14|few|TRBJ2-1|TRBV7-9
CASSGDWGANEQFF
TGTGCCAGCAGCGGGGACTGGGGCGCCAATGAGCAGTTCTTC
>TRBD1|14|-|TRBJ2-7|TRBV6-2/TRBV6-3
CASSYGTGFHEQYF
TGTGCCAGCAGTTACGGGACAGGGTTTCACGAGCAGTACTTC
>-|13|-|TRBJ1-2|TRBV12-3/TRBV12-4
CASIGSLPYGYTF
TGTGCCAGCATCGGGAGTTTGCCTTATGGCTACACCTTC
>TRBD2|20|-|TRBJ2-3|TRBV14
CASSHLTGLAGSTSTDTQYF
TGTGCCAGCAGCCACCTGACGGGACTAGCGGGAAGTACTAGCACAGATACGCAGTATTTT
>-|13|-|TRBJ2-2|TRBV10-1
CASSQQNTGELFF
TGCGCCAGCAGCCAACAGAACACCGGGGAGCTGTTTTTT
>TRBD1|15|-|TRBJ1-1|TRBV30
CAMAPGRQGATEAFF
TGTGCCATGGCCCCGGGCCGGCAGGGGGCAACTGAAGCTTTCTTT
>TRBD1|14|-|TRBJ2-7|TRBV5-6
CASSLGGGGYEQYF
TGTGCCAGCAGCTTGGGAGGGGGCGGATACGAGCAGTACTTC
>TRBD1|14|-|TRBJ1-2|TRBV19
CASSPLDRDDGYTF
TGTGCCAGTAGTCCCCTGGACAGGGATGATGGCTACACCTTC
>-|15|-|TRBJ1-1|TRBV19
CASSLFSGGELQAFF
TGTGCCAGTAGTCTATTTTCGGGGGGAGAGTTACAAGCTTTCTTT
>-|15|-|TRBJ2-3|TRBV7-2
CASSLRLIRADTQYF
TGTGCCAGCAGCTTACGACTTATACGAGCAGACACGCAGTATTTT
>-|13|-|TRBJ1-4|TRBV28
CASRHPTNEKLFF
TGTGCCAGCAGACACCCAACTAATGAAAAACTGTTTTTT
>TRBD1|14|-|TRBJ2-7|TRBV6-5
CASRRGQGAYEQYF
TGTGCCAGCAGACGGGGACAGGGGGCCTACGAGCAGTACTTC
>-|15|-|TRBJ1-1|TRBV11-2
CASSLVLGFNTEAFF
TGTGCCAGCAGCTTAGTACTAGGCTTTAACACTGAAGCTTTCTTT
>-|13|once|TRBJ2-7|TRBV7-2
CASTSYGASEQYF
TGTGCCAGCACCTCATATGGGGCCTCCGAGCAGTACTTC
>TRBD2|16|few|TRBJ2-1|TRBV7-2
CASSGAAGVSYNEQFF
TGTGCCAGCAGCGGAGCGGCGGGAGTCTCCTACAATGAGCAGTTCTTC
>TRBD1|13|-|TRBJ2-7|TRBV27
CASSLGTGGEQYF
TGTGCCAGCAGTTTAGGGACAGGGGGCGAGCAGTACTTC
>TRBD2|15|-|TRBJ2-7|TRBV5-1
CASSLSGTTSYEQYF
TGCGCCAGCAGTCTTAGCGGGACTACGTCCTACGAGCAGTACTTC
>-|14|once|TRBJ1-2|TRBV5-6
CASSLLQGAGGYTF
TGTGCCAGCAGCTTGCTCCAGGGCGCTGGAGGCTACACCTTC
>TRBD1|16|-|TRBJ1-4|TRBV7-2
CASSSQGQATNEKLFF
TGTGCCAGCAGCAGCCAGGGACAGGCAACTAATGAAAAACTGTTTTTT
>-|14|-|TRBJ2-5|TRBV30
CAWTRGTPQETQYF
TGTGCCTGGACCAGGGGAACTCCCCAAGAGACCCAGTACTTC
>-|11|-|TRBJ1-1|TRBV12-3/TRBV12-4
CASSVRGEAFF
TGTGCCAGCAGTGTTCGGGGGGAAGCTTTCTTT
>-|15|-|TRBJ1-5|TRBV9
CASSVGVASNQPQHF
TGTGCCAGCAGCGTAGGAGTAGCGAGCAATCAGCCCCAGCATTTT
>TRBD1|15|once|TRBJ1-5|TRBV27
CASSSQGAGNQPQHF
TGTGCCAGCAGTTCTCAGGGGGCGGGCAATCAGCCCCAGCATTTT
>-|14|-|TRBJ1-2|TRBV4-1
CASSQEGANYGYTF
TGCGCCAGCAGCCAAGAGGGGGCAAACTATGGCTACACCTTC
>TRBD1|13|-|TRBJ2-7|TRBV27
CASMTGSSYEQYF
TGTGCCAGCATGACAGGGAGCTCCTACGAGCAGTACTTC
>TRBD2|17|-|TRBJ2-3|TRBV27
CASTNRGRANPTDTQYF
TGTGCCAGCACGAATCGCGGGAGGGCCAACCCCACAGATACGCAGTATTTT
>-|16|-|TRBJ2-1|TRBV3-1/TRBV3-2
CASSQGVGPGGNEQFF
TGTGCCAGCAGCCAAGGAGTAGGGCCCGGGGGCAATGAGCAGTTCTTC
>-|14|few|TRBJ1-6|TRBV19
CASSTRGTNSPLHF
TGTGCCAGTAGTACACGGGGTACGAATTCACCCCTCCACTTT
>-|15|-|TRBJ2-7|TRBV6-6
CASSRSGTPVYEQYF
TGTGCCAGCAGTCGGTCCGGGACTCCCGTCTACGAGCAGTACTTC
>TRBD2|19|-|TRBJ2-3|TRBV27
CASSLSIGLAGGGTDTQYF
TGTGCCAGCAGTTTATCGATTGGACTAGCGGGAGGGGGCACAGATACGCAGTATTTT